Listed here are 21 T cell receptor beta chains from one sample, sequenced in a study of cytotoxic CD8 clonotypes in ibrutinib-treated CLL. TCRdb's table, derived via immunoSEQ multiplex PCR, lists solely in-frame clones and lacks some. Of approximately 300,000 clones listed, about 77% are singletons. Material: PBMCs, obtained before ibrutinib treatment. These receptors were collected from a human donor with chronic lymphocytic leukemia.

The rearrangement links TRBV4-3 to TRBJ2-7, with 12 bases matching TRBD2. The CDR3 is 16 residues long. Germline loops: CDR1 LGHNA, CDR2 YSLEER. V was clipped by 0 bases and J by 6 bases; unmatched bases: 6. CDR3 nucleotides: TGCGCCAGCAGCCAAGAGGTAGGACTAGCGGGACTCGAGCAGTACTTC. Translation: CASSQEVGLAGLEQYF.

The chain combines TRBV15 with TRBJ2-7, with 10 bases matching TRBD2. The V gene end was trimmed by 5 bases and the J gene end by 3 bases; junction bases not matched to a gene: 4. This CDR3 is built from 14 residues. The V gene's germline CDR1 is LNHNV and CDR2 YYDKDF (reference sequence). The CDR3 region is CATSPRTSGYEQYF. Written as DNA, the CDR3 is TGTGCCACCAGCCCACGGACTAGCGGCTACGAGCAGTACTTC. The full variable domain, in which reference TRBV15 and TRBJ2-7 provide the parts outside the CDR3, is DAMVIQNPRYQVTQFGKPVTLSCSQTLNHNVMYWYQQKSSQAPKLLFHYYDKDFNNEADTPDNFQSRRPNTSFCFLDIRSPGLGDTAMYLCATSPRTSGYEQYFGPGTRLTVT.

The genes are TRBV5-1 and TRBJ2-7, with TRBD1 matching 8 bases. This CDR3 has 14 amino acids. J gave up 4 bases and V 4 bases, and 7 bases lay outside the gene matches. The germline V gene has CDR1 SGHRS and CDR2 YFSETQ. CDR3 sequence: CASSQGQGTYEQYF. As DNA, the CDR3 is TGCGCCAGCAGCCAAGGACAGGGCACATACGAGCAGTACTTC.

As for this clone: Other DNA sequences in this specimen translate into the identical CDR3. This CDR3 is CASSLAGTQETQYF. CDR3 bases: TGTGCCAGCAGCTTAGCAGGCACCCAAGAGACCCAGTACTTC. The chain carries TRBV7-9 and TRBJ2-5; D is uncertain. The germline gives CDR1 SEHNR, CDR2 FQNEAQ (reference sequence). The V end was cut by 0 bases, the J end by 1 base, with 6 bases between. This CDR3 contains 14 residues.

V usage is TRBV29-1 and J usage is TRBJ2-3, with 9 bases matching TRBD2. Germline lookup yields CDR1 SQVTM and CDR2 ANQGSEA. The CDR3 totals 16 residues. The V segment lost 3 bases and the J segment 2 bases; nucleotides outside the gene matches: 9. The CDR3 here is CSVERGGPWITDTQYF. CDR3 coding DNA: TGCAGCGTTGAGCGGGGGGGCCCTTGGATCACAGATACGCAGTATTTT.

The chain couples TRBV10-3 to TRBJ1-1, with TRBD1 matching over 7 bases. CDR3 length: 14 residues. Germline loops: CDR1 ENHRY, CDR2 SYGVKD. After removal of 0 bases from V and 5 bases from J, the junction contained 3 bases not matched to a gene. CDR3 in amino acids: CAISESGGITEAFF. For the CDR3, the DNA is TGTGCCATCAGTGAGTCAGGGGGCATTACTGAAGCTTTCTTT.

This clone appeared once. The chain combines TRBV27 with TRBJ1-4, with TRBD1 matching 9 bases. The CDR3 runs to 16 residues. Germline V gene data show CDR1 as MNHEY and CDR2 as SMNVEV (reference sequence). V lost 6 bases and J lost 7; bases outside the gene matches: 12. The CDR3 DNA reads TGTGCCAGCAGCCCAATTTTACGGGACAGGGTTGAAAAACTGTTTTTT. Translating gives CASSPILRDRVEKLFF.

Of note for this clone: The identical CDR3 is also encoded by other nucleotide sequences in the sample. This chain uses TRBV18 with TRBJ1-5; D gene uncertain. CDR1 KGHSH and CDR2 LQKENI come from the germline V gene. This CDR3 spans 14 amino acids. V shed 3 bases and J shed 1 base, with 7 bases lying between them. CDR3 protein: CASSPLGSNQPQHF. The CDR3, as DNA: TGTGCCAGCTCACCTCTGGGCAGCAATCAGCCCCAGCATTTT.

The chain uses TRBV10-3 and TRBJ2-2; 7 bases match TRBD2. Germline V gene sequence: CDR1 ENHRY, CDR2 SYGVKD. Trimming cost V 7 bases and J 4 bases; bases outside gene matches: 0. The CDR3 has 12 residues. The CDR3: CAITGGTGELFF. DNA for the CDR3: TGTGCCATCACGGGGGGCACCGGGGAGCTGTTTTTT.

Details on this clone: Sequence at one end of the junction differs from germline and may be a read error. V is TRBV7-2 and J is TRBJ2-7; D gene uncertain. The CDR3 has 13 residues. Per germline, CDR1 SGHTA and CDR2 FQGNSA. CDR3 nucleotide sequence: TGTGCCAGCAGCTTAGCGCATGGGTTAAACGAGGACTTC. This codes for CASSLAHGLNEDF. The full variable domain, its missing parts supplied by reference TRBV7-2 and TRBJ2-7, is GAGVSQSPSNKVTEKGKDVELRCDPISGHTALYWYRQSLGQGLEFLIYFQGNSAPDKSGLPSDRFSAERTGGSVSTLTIQRTQQEDSAVYLCASSLAHGLNEDFGPGTRLTVT.

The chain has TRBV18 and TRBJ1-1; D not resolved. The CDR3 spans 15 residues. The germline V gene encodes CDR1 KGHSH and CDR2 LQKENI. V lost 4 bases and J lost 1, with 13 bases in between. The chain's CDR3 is CASSQLPVPNTEAFF. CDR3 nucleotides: TGTGCCAGCTCACAGCTCCCCGTGCCGAACACTGAAGCTTTCTTT.

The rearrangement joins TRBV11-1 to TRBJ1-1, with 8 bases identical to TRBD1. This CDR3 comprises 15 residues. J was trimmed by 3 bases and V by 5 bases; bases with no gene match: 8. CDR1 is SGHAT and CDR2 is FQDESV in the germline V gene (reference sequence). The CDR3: CASSARQGRDTEAFF. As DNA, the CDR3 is TGTGCCAGCAGCGCCAGACAGGGGAGGGACACTGAAGCTTTCTTT.

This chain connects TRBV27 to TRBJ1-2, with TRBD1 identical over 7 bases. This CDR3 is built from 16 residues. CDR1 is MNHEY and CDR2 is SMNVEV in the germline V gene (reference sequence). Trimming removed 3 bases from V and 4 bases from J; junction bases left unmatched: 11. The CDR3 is CASSLSPPGQPYGYTF. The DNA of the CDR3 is TGTGCCAGCAGTTTGTCTCCTCCGGGACAGCCCTATGGCTACACCTTC.

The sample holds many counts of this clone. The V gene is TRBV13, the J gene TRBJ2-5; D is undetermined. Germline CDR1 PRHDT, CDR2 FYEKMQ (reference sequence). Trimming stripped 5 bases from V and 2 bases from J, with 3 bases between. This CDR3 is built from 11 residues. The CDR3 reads CASSTQETQYF. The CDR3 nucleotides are TGTGCCAGCAGCACTCAAGAGACCCAGTACTTC.

Here the CDR3 reads CASSLDGQQGHYGYTF. CDR3 DNA: TGCGCCAGCAGCTTGGATGGACAGCAAGGTCACTATGGCTACACCTTC. The chain employs TRBV5-1 and TRBJ1-2, with D maybe TRBD1 (6 bases). CDR3 length equals 16 residues. Germline V gene sequence: CDR1 SGHRS, CDR2 YFSETQ. Trimming cost V 0 bases and J 3 bases, with 15 bases left between them.

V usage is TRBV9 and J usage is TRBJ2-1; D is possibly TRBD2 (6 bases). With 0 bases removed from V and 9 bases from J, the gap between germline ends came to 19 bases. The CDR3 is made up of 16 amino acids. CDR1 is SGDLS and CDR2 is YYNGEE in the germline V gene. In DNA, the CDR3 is TGTGCCAGCAGCGTAGGGCGAGGGAGGCTCACGGGTGAGCAGTTCTTC. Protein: CASSVGRGRLTGEQFF.

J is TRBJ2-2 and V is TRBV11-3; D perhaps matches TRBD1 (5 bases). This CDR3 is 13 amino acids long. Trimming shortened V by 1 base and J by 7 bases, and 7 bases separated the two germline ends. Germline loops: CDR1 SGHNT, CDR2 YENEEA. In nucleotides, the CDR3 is TGTGCCAGCAGCTTAGTGGGGCACGGGGAGCTGTTTTTT. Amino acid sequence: CASSLVGHGELFF.

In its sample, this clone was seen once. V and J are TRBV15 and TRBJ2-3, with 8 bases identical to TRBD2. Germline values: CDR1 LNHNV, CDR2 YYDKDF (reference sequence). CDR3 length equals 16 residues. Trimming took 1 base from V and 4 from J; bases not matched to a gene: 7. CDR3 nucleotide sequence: TGTGCCACCAGCAGAGCGGGGACTAGACGGTCAGATACGCAGTATTTT. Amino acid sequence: CATSRAGTRRSDTQYF.

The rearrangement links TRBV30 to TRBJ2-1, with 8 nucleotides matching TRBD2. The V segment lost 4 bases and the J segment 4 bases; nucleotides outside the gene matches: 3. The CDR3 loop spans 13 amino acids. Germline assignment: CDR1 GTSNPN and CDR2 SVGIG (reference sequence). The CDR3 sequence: CAWTSGPYNEQFF. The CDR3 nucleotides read TGTGCCTGGACTAGCGGGCCTTACAATGAGCAGTTCTTC.

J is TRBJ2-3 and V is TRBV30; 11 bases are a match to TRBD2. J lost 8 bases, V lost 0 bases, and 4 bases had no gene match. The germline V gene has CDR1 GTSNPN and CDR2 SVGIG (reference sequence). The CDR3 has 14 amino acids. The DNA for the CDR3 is TGTGCCTGGAGTGTGACTAGCGGGATTGGTACGCAGTATTTT. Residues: CAWSVTSGIGTQYF.

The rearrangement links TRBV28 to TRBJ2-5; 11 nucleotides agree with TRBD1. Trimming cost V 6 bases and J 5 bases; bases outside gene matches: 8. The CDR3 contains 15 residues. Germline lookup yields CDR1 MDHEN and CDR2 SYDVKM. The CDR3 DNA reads TGTGCCAGCAGAGATCGGACAGGGGGCAGGGAGACCCAGTACTTC. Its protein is CASRDRTGGRETQYF.